This T cell receptor beta chain is from a study of blood T cell repertoires in COVID-19. Study as a whole: PBMCs, B-cell-depleted T cells, or T cells were the source of the cDNA or gDNA that made up the material.

Assay used: immunoSEQ multiplex PCR; TCRdb lists only in-frame clones, some missing. In the table there are 250,000 or so clones, about nine tenths of which are singletons. The sequencing sample was made of peripheral blood. This sequence was found in a man aged 55 to 70 with acute or convalescent COVID-19.

The CDR3 spells CASSHNRNTEAFF. CDR3 bases: TGTGCCAGCAGCCATAACAGGAACACTGAAGCTTTCTTT. The chain combines TRBV14 with TRBJ1-1; D ambiguous. Germline assignment: CDR1 SGHDN and CDR2 FVKESK. This CDR3 contains 13 residues. V dropped 3 bases and J dropped 1 base, with 6 bases sitting between them. Together with reference TRBV14 and TRBJ1-1, the CDR3 gives the full variable domain: EAGVTQFPSHSVIEKGQTVTLRCDPISGHDNLYWYRRVMGKEIKFLLHFVKESKQDESGMPNNRFLAERTGGTYSTLKVQPAELEDSGVYFCASSHNRNTEAFFGQGTRLTVV.